The present T cell receptor (beta chain) was sequenced within a study of long-term antiretroviral therapy in people with HIV. Study conclusions and caveats: CDR3 length ranges were narrower in HIV repertoires than in controls. In samples taken after ART, diversity increased but remained below transplant donor control levels.

Assay version v3.0 of immunoSEQ was used, and it was run at survey level. This table comes from immunoSEQ multiplex PCR, and its TCRdb copy is limited to in-frame clones, with some not included. Among some 21,000 clones, approximately 79% were seen once, and the ten largest hold approximately 12%. This clone appeared once. The antigen is unknown. The CDR3 spans 13 residues. V was shortened by 5 bases and J by 0 bases, with 8 bases between the two germline ends. Germline assignment: CDR1 GTSNPN and CDR2 SVGIG (reference sequence). From each donor, at least one pre-ART PBMC sample and at least two post-ART PBMC samples were obtained. Each participant with HIV received care in the United States.

This receptor was identified in a woman aged 40 to 50 with HIV. The sample in question was unsorted PBMCs, obtained less than 1.8 years before starting antiretroviral therapy. The V call is TRBV30, the J call TRBJ1-5; TRBD1 is a possible D gene (5 bases). The CDR3 DNA follows: TGTGCCTGGGGACAAGATAGCAATCAGCCCCAGCATTTT. Translating it yields CAWGQDSNQPQHF.